This passage covers 17 T cell receptor beta chains from one sample sequenced in a study of blood T cell repertoires in COVID-19. Here immunoSEQ multiplex PCR was the method, and the copy in TCRdb shows in-frame clones only, minus some. The profile shows about 170,000 clones, around nine tenths of them singletons. The sample was peripheral blood. These receptors were collected from a man aged 65 to 85 with acute or convalescent COVID-19.

Comments on this clone: The sample holds other DNA sequences that translate to the same CDR3. Here the CDR3 reads CASSPDSNYGYTF. The CDR3 DNA follows: TGTGCCAGCAGTCCCGACAGTAACTATGGCTACACCTTC. V usage is TRBV9 and J usage is TRBJ1-2; TRBD1 is a possible D gene (5 bases). The germline V gene encodes CDR1 SGDLS and CDR2 YYNGEE. The CDR3 spans 13 residues. Trimming took 5 bases from V and 1 from J, leaving 9 bases between them.

The V and J genes are TRBV3-1 (or the pseudogene TRBV3-2) and TRBJ1-2; 10 bases map to TRBD1. The length of the CDR3 is 14 residues. Trimming cost V 4 bases and J 8 bases; bases outside gene matches: 7. Germline lookup yields CDR1 LGHDT and CDR2 YNNKEL (reference sequence). CDR3 in amino acids: CASSPGQGDWGYTF. CDR3 coding DNA: TGTGCCAGCAGCCCTGGACAGGGGGATTGGGGCTACACCTTC.

The CDR3 here is CASSKGVGEGADTQYF. The CDR3 nucleotides read TGCGCCAGCAGCAAAGGGGTGGGGGAGGGGGCAGATACGCAGTATTTT. The chain couples TRBV4-1 to TRBJ2-3, with D perhaps matching TRBD2 (7 bases). There are 16 residues in the CDR3. V lost 5 bases to trimming and J lost 4 bases, with 19 bases between them. The V gene's germline CDR1 is MGHRA and CDR2 YSYEKL.

V gene TRBV6-5 combines with J gene TRBJ2-5, with D unclear. This CDR3 region has 13 residues. Trimming took off 0 bases at V and 5 bases at J, with 7 bases between the two ends. Germline V gene data show CDR1 as MNHEY and CDR2 as SVGAGI. Here the CDR3 reads CASSYSRPETQYF. The CDR3 bases are TGTGCCAGCAGTTACTCGAGGCCGGAGACCCAGTACTTC.

V gene TRBV4-2 combines with J gene TRBJ2-2; TRBD2 is a possible D gene (6 bases). The CDR3 contains 16 residues. V dropped 3 bases and J dropped 5 bases, with 16 bases sitting between them. CDR1 is LGHNA, CDR2 YNFKEQ, per germline. The CDR3 spells CASSQGKPRGTGELFF. The CDR3 nucleotides are TGTGCCAGCAGCCAGGGTAAACCACGGGGGACCGGGGAGCTGTTTTTT.

This chain connects TRBV2 to TRBJ1-5; D unresolved. V was clipped by 6 bases and J by 0 bases, with 12 bases between them. Germline values: CDR1 SNHLY, CDR2 FYNNEI. The CDR3 has 15 residues. CDR3 sequence: CASRLLQNSNQPQHF. In nucleotides, the CDR3 is TGTGCCAGCAGATTGCTACAGAATAGCAATCAGCCCCAGCATTTT.

J is TRBJ1-1 and V is TRBV7-2; D may be TRBD1 (5 bases). Trimming shortened V by 8 bases and J by 0 bases, and 10 bases separated the two germline ends. The CDR3 length is 13 residues. The germline CDR1 and CDR2 sequences are SGHTA and FQGNSA. In DNA form, the CDR3 reads TGTGCCAGCTCACAGGTTTTGAACACTGAAGCTTTCTTT. Residues: CASSQVLNTEAFF.

The chain couples TRBV10-3 to TRBJ2-1; 7 bases are shared with TRBD1. V trimming: 4 bases; J trimming: 8 bases; junction bases outside the gene matches: 5. There are 13 residues in the CDR3. CDR1 ENHRY and CDR2 SYGVKD come from the germline V gene. This CDR3 is CAISGRTGDEQFF. The DNA of the CDR3 is TGTGCCATCAGTGGCCGGACAGGTGATGAGCAGTTCTTC.

The V and J genes are TRBV4-3 and TRBJ2-3; TRBD1 agrees at 10 bases. V lost 2 bases and J lost 5; bases outside the gene matches: 7. Germline V gives CDR1 LGHNA, CDR2 YSLEER. This CDR3 has 16 amino acids. The CDR3 DNA sequence: TGCGCCAGCAGCCAAATGACAGGGGGCGAAAGAGATACGCAGTATTTT. Its protein product is CASSQMTGGERDTQYF.

The chain has TRBV5-1 and TRBJ2-7, with D maybe TRBD1 (6 bases). This CDR3 spans 12 amino acids. Looked up from germline, CDR1 is SGHRS and CDR2 is YFSETQ. Between the trimmed V and J ends, which lost 3 bases and 5 bases, there was a span of 9 bases. The CDR3, as DNA: TGCGCCAGCAGCTCGAACAGGGACGAGCAGTACTTC. Protein: CASSSNRDEQYF.

The rearrangement uses TRBV4-1 and TRBJ1-5; the D gene is possibly TRBD1 (6 bases). CDR1 is MGHRA and CDR2 is YSYEKL in the germline V gene. The CDR3 contains 16 residues. The V gene lost 0 bases and the J gene lost 3 bases, with 12 bases spanning the gap. CDR3 nucleotide sequence: TGCGCCAGCAGCCAAGAAAGGGGACAAATCAATCAGCCCCAGCATTTT. Protein sequence: CASSQERGQINQPQHF.

The chain carries TRBV19 and TRBJ1-3; a weak D match, TRBD1 (5 bases). Trimming removed 3 bases from V and 4 bases from J, with 16 bases in between. The CDR3 extends over 16 amino acids. Germline V CDR1 and CDR2: LNHDA, SQIVND (reference sequence). The CDR3 reads CASSISVGAFGNTIYF. CDR3 DNA sequence: TGTGCCAGTAGTATTTCGGTAGGGGCGTTCGGAAACACCATATATTTT. Combining the CDR3 with reference TRBV19 and TRBJ1-3 gives the whole variable domain DGGITQSPKYLFRKEGQNVTLSCEQNLNHDAMYWYRQDPGQGLRLIYYSQIVNDFQKGDIAEGYSVSREKKESFPLTVTSAQKNPTAFYLCASSISVGAFGNTIYFGEGSWLTVV.

The gene calls are TRBV4-1 and TRBJ1-4, with 7 bases matching TRBD1. CDR1 is MGHRA, CDR2 YSYEKL, per germline. The V gene end was trimmed by 1 base and the J gene end by 4 bases; junction bases not matched to a gene: 3. The CDR3 sequence is 15 residues long. DNA for the CDR3: TGCGCCAGCAGCCAAGGGTCAGGGGGTAATGAAAAACTGTTTTTT. Its translation is CASSQGSGGNEKLFF.

This chain joins TRBV7-6 and TRBJ2-2, with 15 bases fitting TRBD2. Germline V gene sequence: CDR1 SGHVS, CDR2 FNYEAQ. The V gene end was trimmed by 2 bases and the J gene end by 2 bases; junction bases not matched to a gene: 9. CDR3 size: 20 residues. CDR3 sequence reads: CASSLRGGLAGGFNTGELFF. Written as DNA, the CDR3 is TGTGCCAGCAGCTTAAGAGGAGGACTAGCGGGAGGGTTTAACACCGGGGAGCTGTTTTTT.

This clone showed up just a few times. This rearrangement joins TRBV19 to TRBJ1-2; 7 nucleotides line up with TRBD1. This CDR3 comprises 15 residues. Trimming cost V 4 bases and J 6 bases; bases outside gene matches: 11. Germline CDR1 and CDR2: LNHDA and SQIVND (reference sequence). In nucleotides, the CDR3 is TGTGCCAGTAGTACCACAGGGGACGGGGATAATGGCTACACCTTC. Translating gives CASSTTGDGDNGYTF.

V gene TRBV18 combines with J gene TRBJ2-5, with 8 bases identical to TRBD2. CDR3 length: 17 amino acids. In germline, CDR1 is KGHSH, CDR2 LQKENI. V lost 1 base and J lost 5; bases outside the gene matches: 12. The CDR3, as DNA: TGTGCCAGCTCACCACAAGGACTAGCCGTCATCGGGGAGACCCAGTACTTC. This codes for CASSPQGLAVIGETQYF.

The V and J genes are TRBV25-1 and TRBJ2-7, with a weak D call TRBD2 (6 bases). V gave up 3 bases and J gave up 5 bases, with 14 bases separating them. The germline CDR1 and CDR2 sequences are MGHDK and SYGVNS. This CDR3 comprises 14 residues. The CDR3 is CASSDPRGTHEQYF. The CDR3 nucleotides are TGTGCCAGCAGTGACCCCCGGGGGACGCACGAGCAGTACTTC.